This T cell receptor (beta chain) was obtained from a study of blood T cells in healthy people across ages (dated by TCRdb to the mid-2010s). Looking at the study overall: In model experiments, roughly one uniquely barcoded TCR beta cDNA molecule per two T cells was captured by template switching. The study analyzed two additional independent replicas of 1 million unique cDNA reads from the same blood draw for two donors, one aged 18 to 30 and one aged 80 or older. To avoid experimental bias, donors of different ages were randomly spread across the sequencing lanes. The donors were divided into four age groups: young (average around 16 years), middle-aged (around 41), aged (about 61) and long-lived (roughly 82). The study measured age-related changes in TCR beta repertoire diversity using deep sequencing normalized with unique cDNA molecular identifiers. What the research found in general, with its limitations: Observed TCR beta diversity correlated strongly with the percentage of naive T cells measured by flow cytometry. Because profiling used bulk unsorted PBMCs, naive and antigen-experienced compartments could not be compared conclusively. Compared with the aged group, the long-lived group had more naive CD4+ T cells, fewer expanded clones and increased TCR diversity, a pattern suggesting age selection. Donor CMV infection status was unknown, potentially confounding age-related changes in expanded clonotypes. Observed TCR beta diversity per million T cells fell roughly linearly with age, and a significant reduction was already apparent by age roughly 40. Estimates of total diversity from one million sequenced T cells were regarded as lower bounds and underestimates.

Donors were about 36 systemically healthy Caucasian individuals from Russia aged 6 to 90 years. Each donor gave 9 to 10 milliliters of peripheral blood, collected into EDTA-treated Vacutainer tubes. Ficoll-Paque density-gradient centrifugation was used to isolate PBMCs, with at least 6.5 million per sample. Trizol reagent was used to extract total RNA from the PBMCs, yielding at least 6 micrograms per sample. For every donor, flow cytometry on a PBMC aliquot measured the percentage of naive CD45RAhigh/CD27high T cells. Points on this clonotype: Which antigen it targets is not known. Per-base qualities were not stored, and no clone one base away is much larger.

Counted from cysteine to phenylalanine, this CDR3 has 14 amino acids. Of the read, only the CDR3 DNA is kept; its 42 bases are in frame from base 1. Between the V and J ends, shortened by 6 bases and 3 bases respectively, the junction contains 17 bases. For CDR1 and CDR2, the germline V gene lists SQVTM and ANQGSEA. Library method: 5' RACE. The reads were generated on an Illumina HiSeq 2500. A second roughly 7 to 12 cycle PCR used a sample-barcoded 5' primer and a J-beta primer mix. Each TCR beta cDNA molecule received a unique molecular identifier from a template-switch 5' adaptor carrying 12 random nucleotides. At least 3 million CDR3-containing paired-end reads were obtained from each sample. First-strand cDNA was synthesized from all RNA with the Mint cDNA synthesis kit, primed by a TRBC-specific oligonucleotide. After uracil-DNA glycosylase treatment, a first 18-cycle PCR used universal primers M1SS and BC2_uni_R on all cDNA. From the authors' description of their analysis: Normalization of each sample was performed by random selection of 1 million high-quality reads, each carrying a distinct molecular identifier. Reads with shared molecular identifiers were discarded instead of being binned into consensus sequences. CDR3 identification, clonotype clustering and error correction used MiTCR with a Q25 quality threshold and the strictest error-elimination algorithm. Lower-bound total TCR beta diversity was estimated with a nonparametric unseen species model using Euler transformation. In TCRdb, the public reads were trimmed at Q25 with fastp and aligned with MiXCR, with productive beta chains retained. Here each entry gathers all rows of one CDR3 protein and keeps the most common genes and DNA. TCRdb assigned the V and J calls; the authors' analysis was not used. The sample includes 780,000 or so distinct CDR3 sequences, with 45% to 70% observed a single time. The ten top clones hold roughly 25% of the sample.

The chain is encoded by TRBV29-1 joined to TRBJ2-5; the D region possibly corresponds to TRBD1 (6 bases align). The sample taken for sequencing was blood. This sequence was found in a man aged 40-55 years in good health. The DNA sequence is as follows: TGCAGCGTCCAAACAGGGTCAGTAAAAGAGACCCAGTACTTC. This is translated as CSVQTGSVKETQYF. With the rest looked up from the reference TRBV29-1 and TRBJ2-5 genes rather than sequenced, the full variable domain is SAVISQKPSRDICQRGTSLTIQCQVDSQVTMMFWYRQQPGQSLTLIATANQGSEATYESGFVIDKFPISRPNLTFSTLTVSNMSPEDSSIYLCSVQTGSVKETQYFGPGTRLLVL.